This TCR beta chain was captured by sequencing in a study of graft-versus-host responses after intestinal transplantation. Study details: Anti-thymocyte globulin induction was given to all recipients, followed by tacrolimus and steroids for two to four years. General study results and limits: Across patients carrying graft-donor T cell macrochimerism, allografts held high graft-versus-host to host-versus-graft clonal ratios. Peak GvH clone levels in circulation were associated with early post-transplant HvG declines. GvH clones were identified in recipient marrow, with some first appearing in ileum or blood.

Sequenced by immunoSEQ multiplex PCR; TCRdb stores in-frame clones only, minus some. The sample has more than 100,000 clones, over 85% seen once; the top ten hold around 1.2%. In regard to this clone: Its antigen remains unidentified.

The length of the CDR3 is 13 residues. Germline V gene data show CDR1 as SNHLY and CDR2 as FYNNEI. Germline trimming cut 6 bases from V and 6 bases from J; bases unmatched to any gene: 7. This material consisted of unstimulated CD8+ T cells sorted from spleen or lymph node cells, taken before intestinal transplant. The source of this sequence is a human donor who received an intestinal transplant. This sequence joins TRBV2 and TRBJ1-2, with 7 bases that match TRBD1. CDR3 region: CASRGQKVHGYTF. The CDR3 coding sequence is TGTGCCAGCAGGGGACAGAAGGTCCATGGCTACACCTTC.